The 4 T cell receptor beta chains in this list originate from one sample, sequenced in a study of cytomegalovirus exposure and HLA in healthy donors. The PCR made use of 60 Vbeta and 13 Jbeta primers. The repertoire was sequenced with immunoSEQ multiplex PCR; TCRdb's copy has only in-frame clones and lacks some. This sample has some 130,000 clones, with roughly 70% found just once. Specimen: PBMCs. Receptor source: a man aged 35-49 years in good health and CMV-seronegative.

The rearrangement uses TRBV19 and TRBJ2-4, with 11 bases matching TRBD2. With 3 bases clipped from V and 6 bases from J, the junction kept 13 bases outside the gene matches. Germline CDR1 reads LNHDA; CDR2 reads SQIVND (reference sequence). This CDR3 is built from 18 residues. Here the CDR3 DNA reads TGTGCCAGTAGTATTCGGCGGCTAGCGGGAGGTCTGAGAAACATTCAGTACTTC. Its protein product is CASSIRRLAGGLRNIQYF. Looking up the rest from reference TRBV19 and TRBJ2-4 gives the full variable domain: DGGITQSPKYLFRKEGQNVTLSCEQNLNHDAMYWYRQDPGQGLRLIYYSQIVNDFQKGDIAEGYSVSREKKESFPLTVTSAQKNPTAFYLCASSIRRLAGGLRNIQYFGAGTRLSVL.

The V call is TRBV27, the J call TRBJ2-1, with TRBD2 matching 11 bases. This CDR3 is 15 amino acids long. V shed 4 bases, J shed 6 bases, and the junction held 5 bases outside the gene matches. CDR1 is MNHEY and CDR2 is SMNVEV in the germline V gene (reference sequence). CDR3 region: CASSSLAGDSNEQFF. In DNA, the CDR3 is TGTGCCAGCAGTTCACTAGCGGGAGACTCCAATGAGCAGTTCTTC.

The CDR3 reads CASSLTGSNSGANVLTF. CDR3 in DNA: TGTGCCAGCAGCTTGACAGGGTCTAACTCTGGGGCCAACGTCCTGACTTTC. The rearrangement joins TRBV7-3 to TRBJ2-6, with 7 bases fitting TRBD1. CDR1 is SGHTA, CDR2 FQGTGA, per germline. The CDR3 runs to 17 residues. V was clipped by 3 bases and J by 0 bases; unmatched bases: 5. Based on the CDR3 plus reference TRBV7-3 and TRBJ2-6, the full variable domain is GAGVSQTPSNKVTEKGKYVELRCDPISGHTALYWYRQSLGQGPEFLIYFQGTGAADDSGLPNDRFFAVRPEGSVSTLKIQRTERGDSAVYLCASSLTGSNSGANVLTFGAGSRLTVL.

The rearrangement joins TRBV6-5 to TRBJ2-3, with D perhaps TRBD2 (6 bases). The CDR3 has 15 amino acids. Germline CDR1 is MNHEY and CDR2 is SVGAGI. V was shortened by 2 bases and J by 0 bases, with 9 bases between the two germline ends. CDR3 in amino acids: CASSYQGLSTDTQYF. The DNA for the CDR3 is TGTGCCAGCAGTTACCAGGGACTTAGCACAGATACGCAGTATTTT.